A single sample gave rise to the 26 T cell receptor beta chains below, sequenced in a study of T cells in Graves' hyperthyroidism and ophthalmopathy. RNA transcripts provided the source from which TCR beta CDR3 regions were amplified. HTBI primers were used for first-round RT-PCR of the TCR CDR3. TCRdb reanalysed the multiplex PCR reads using MiXCR and keeps one entry per CDR3 protein. This table has some 360,000 distinct CDR3 sequences, roughly 20% appearing once. The sequencing sample was made of blood. All receptors come from a woman aged 35 to 49 with Graves' ophthalmopathy.

The chain recombines TRBV5-1 with TRBJ1-1; no reliable D call. Germline lookup yields CDR1 SGHRS and CDR2 YFSETQ. Trimming cost V 3 bases and J 1 base, with 10 bases left between them. The CDR3 has 14 amino acids. DNA of the CDR3: TGCGCCAGCAGCTCGATGTCAGGGAACACTGAAGCTTTCTTT. Its translation: CASSSMSGNTEAFF.

The chain couples TRBV12-3 or TRBV12-4 to TRBJ1-2, with unresolved D. The V end lost 5 bases, the J end lost 8 bases, and 15 bases lay between the germline ends. The CDR3 has 13 amino acids. CDR3 DNA: TGTGCCAGCAGTCCCCAAGGACTTACGGGCTACACCTTC. It specifies CASSPQGLTGYTF.

This clonotype was counted many times. The gene calls are TRBV28 and TRBJ1-1, with no clear D. The V gene's germline CDR1 is MDHEN and CDR2 SYDVKM. CDR3 length: 12 residues. V was cut by 2 bases and J by 1 base, with 2 bases left in between. This CDR3 reads CASSLQNTEAFF. CDR3 DNA sequence: TGTGCCAGCAGTTTACAGAACACTGAAGCTTTCTTT. Combining the CDR3 with reference TRBV28 and TRBJ1-1 gives the whole variable domain DVKVTQSSRYLVKRTGEKVFLECVQDMDHENMFWYRQDPGLGLRLIYFSYDVKMKEKGDIPEGYSVSREKKERFSLILESASTNQTSMYLCASSLQNTEAFFGQGTRLTVV.

Comments on this clonotype: A read error may account for a junction end that differs from germline. The chain uses TRBV4-1 and TRBJ1-1; 11 bases are a match to TRBD1. Germline V gene sequence: CDR1 MGHRA, CDR2 YSYEKL. This CDR3 comprises 16 residues. This CDR3 is CAISDRDRGGITEAFF. CDR3 coding DNA: TGCGCCATCAGCGACCGGGACAGGGGGGGTATCACTGAAGCTTTCTTT.

This clonotype was seen repeatedly, ten times or more. This chain uses TRBV19 with TRBJ1-5, with D possibly matching TRBD1 (5 bases). In germline, CDR1 is LNHDA, CDR2 SQIVND (reference sequence). The CDR3 covers 12 residues. V shed 3 bases and J shed 10 bases, with 10 bases lying between them. The CDR3 nucleotides read TGTGCCAGTAGTATGGGACTACAACCCCAGCATTTT. It is translated as CASSMGLQPQHF.

This clonotype was seen repeatedly, ten times or more. The genes are TRBV6-5 and TRBJ2-7; D ambiguous. This CDR3 has 13 amino acids. V lost 2 bases, J lost 3 bases, and 8 bases lay in between. In germline, CDR1 is MNHEY, CDR2 SVGAGI. In DNA, the CDR3 is TGTGCCAGCAGTTACGAGTCGGACTACGAGCAGTACTTC. Translated: CASSYESDYEQYF.

On this clonotype itself: In this CDR3 the conserved last residue, phenylalanine or tryptophan, is missing, so a read error is likely. This chain joins TRBV7-3 and TRBJ2-7; possibly TRBD2 for D (5 bases). The germline V gene encodes CDR1 SGHTA and CDR2 FQGTGA. Deletions cut 5 bases from V and 7 bases from J, with 9 bases between. The CDR3 length is 11 residues. The CDR3 DNA is TGTGCCAGCAGCGAGAGGAGGGAGCAGTACCTC. This gives the protein CASSERREQYL.

This clonotype occurred many times. The junction shows a germline mismatch at one end, possibly a read error. The rearrangement uses TRBV6-2 or TRBV6-3 and TRBJ1-5; D is uncertain. The CDR3 is 13 amino acids. CDR1 is MNHEY, CDR2 SVGEGT, per germline. CDR3 sequence (DNA): TGTGCCAGCAATTACCGGGAGAATCAGCCCCAGCATTTT. Its translation is CASNYRENQPQHF.

Notes on this clonotype: A much more abundant neighbour one base away suggests this may be a read error. The chain is built from TRBV30 and TRBJ2-7, with 8 bases matching TRBD1. The CDR3 spans 12 residues. After removal of 8 bases from V and 0 bases from J, the junction contained 3 bases not matched to a gene. Germline V gene data show CDR1 as GTSNPN and CDR2 as SVGIG (reference sequence). The DNA for the CDR3 is TGTGCCCGGGACAGGCGCTCCTACGAGCAGTACTTC. This gives the protein CARDRRSYEQYF.

In its sample, this clonotype was seen many times. The gene calls are TRBV6-5 and TRBJ1-1; 7 positions agree with TRBD1. The germline V gene encodes CDR1 MNHEY and CDR2 SVGAGI. Germline trimming cut 8 bases from V and 4 bases from J; bases unmatched to any gene: 4. The CDR3 runs 12 residues. Here the CDR3 DNA reads TGTGCCAGCGGGGACAGAGGCACTGAAGCTTTCTTT. The encoded protein is CASGDRGTEAFF.

The CDR3 DNA reads as TGTGCCAGCCGAACAGGCTCGCTCTACGAGCAGTACTTC. It encodes CASRTGSLYEQYF. The genes are TRBV6-1 and TRBJ2-7, with a tentative D call TRBD1 (5 bases). Trimming took 8 bases from V and 3 from J, leaving 14 bases between them. Per germline, CDR1 MNHNS and CDR2 SASEGT. The CDR3 is made up of 13 amino acids.

This clonotype was picked up many times. V and J are TRBV29-1 and TRBJ2-7, with 10 positions matching TRBD2. The length of the CDR3 is 15 residues. V was clipped by 6 bases and J by 0 bases; unmatched bases: 8. Germline values: CDR1 SQVTM, CDR2 ANQGSEA. The CDR3 protein is CSVQGLALGSYEQYF. The CDR3 region has the DNA TGCAGCGTCCAGGGACTAGCGCTAGGCTCCTACGAGCAGTACTTC.

This clonotype was counted at least ten times. V usage is TRBV29-1 and J usage is TRBJ2-7, with 12 bases aligning to TRBD2. J gave up 7 bases and V 7 bases, and 8 bases lay outside the gene matches. The CDR3 is made up of 13 amino acids. Germline CDR1 and CDR2: SQVTM and ANQGSEA. The CDR3 DNA reads as TGCAGCGCCACGGGACTAGCGGGTCGGGAGCAGTACTTC. Translation gives CSATGLAGREQYF.

This clonotype was counted at least ten times. J is TRBJ1-1 and V is TRBV6-2 or TRBV6-3; D is unclear. Germline CDR1 reads MNHEY; CDR2 reads SVGEGT. This CDR3 region has 17 residues. Deletions cut 0 bases from V and 3 bases from J, with 17 bases between. The CDR3 spells CASSYSGGTARYTEAFF. The CDR3 DNA reads as TGTGCCAGCAGTTACTCAGGAGGAACAGCCAGATACACTGAAGCTTTCTTT.

This clonotype has a count of ten or more. The chain recombines TRBV6-2 or TRBV6-3 with TRBJ1-5, with a weak D call TRBD1 (6 bases). V shed 6 bases and J shed 0 bases, with 12 bases lying between them. This CDR3 has 15 amino acids. The germline gives CDR1 MNHEY, CDR2 SVGEGT. The CDR3 sequence is CASRLGQHSNQPQHF. The CDR3 nucleotides are TGTGCCAGCAGATTGGGACAACATAGCAATCAGCCCCAGCATTTT.

This clonotype was seen more than once but under ten times. The chain uses TRBV4-2 and TRBJ2-5; D is unclear. The length of the CDR3 is 13 residues. From germline, CDR1 is LGHNA and CDR2 YNFKEQ. The V end was cut by 2 bases, the J end by 9 bases, with 13 bases between. The CDR3 here is CASSQSSSSAQYF. DNA for the CDR3: TGTGCCAGCAGCCAAAGCTCCAGCAGTGCCCAGTACTTC.

Of note for this clonotype: The junction departs from germline at one end; a sequencing error may be responsible. This chain joins TRBV28 and TRBJ1-2, with 7 bases matching TRBD1. CDR1 is MDHEN and CDR2 is SYDVKM in the germline V gene. CDR3 length: 14 residues. In nucleotides, the CDR3 is TGTGCCAGCAGTTATATAGGGGGCATTTTAGGCTACATCTTC. This encodes CASSYIGGILGYIF.

This clonotype was detected many times. The chain is built from TRBV24-1 and TRBJ1-5; D possibly corresponds to TRBD1 (5 bases). The CDR3 has 13 amino acids. Germline CDR1 KGHDR, CDR2 SFDVKD. V lost 6 bases and J lost 6, with 11 bases in between. As DNA, the CDR3 is TGTGCCACCAGTACAGGCGGTATTCAGCCCCAGCATTTT. Encoded protein: CATSTGGIQPQHF.

This clonotype was counted many times. This chain uses TRBV6-2 or TRBV6-3 with TRBJ1-5; D is unclear. Germline V gene lookup returns CDR1 MNHEY and CDR2 SVGEGT. Between the trimmed V and J ends, which lost 2 bases and 2 bases, there was a span of 10 bases. The CDR3 length is 15 residues. The CDR3 region is CASSYPAKGNQPQHF. DNA of the CDR3: TGTGCCAGCAGTTACCCCGCTAAGGGCAATCAGCCCCAGCATTTT.

This clonotype was seen ten or more times. The chain recombines TRBV11-2 with TRBJ2-7; 7 bases are shared with TRBD1. The ends lost 3 bases at V and 6 bases at J; junction bases unmatched: 8. Per the germline V gene, CDR1 is SGHAT and CDR2 is FQNNGV. The CDR3 length is 14 residues. In DNA form, the CDR3 reads TGTGCCAGCAGCTTGCGACAGGGCCGTATCGAGCAGTACTTC. Translating gives CASSLRQGRIEQYF.

This chain links TRBV25-1 with TRBJ2-5, with 10 positions matching TRBD1. The V segment lost 3 bases and the J segment 5 bases; nucleotides outside the gene matches: 15. CDR1 and CDR2 (germline): MGHDK, SYGVNS. This CDR3 has 18 residues. CDR3 DNA sequence: TGTGCCAGCAGTGACCCACCCACGGGGGGACAGGGGACGGAGACCCAGTACTTC. It translates to CASSDPPTGGQGTETQYF.

This clonotype has ten or more counts. CDR3: CSARIPSGREGEQYF. The CDR3 DNA reads TGCAGTGCTAGAATACCTAGCGGGAGAGAAGGCGAGCAGTACTTC. The chain combines TRBV20-1 with TRBJ2-7, with TRBD2 matching 10 bases. The V segment lost 2 bases and the J segment 6 bases; nucleotides outside the gene matches: 10. Germline CDR1 and CDR2: DFQATT and SNEGSKA (reference sequence). CDR3 length: 15 amino acids.

This clonotype was observed at least ten times. The rearrangement joins TRBV9 to TRBJ2-7, with 9 positions matching TRBD2. From germline, CDR1 is SGDLS and CDR2 YYNGEE. V lost 0 bases and J lost 7; bases outside the gene matches: 8. This CDR3 region has 15 residues. Written as DNA, the CDR3 is TGTGCCAGCAGCGTAGGCCAGCGGGAGGTCGAGGAGCAGTACTTC. Its protein is CASSVGQREVEEQYF.

In this sample, this clonotype turned up many times. The gene calls are TRBV4-1 and TRBJ2-7, with D unclear. CDR3 length: 14 amino acids. Per germline, CDR1 MGHRA and CDR2 YSYEKL. Between the trimmed V and J ends, which lost 1 base and 2 bases, there was a span of 9 bases. In DNA form, the CDR3 reads TGCGCCAGCAGCCAAGGGCATGGGCCCTACGAGCAGTACTTC. Its protein is CASSQGHGPYEQYF.

This clonotype was detected ten times or more. CDR3 DNA sequence: TGTGCCAGCAGTGTGGCAGACTATGGCTACACCTTC. Encoded protein: CASSVADYGYTF. The chain is built from TRBV2 and TRBJ1-2; D is ambiguous. This CDR3 region has 12 residues. Trimming pared 4 bases from V and 3 bases from J, leaving 6 bases between. CDR1 SNHLY and CDR2 FYNNEI come from the germline V gene.

This chain uses TRBV6-2 or TRBV6-3 with TRBJ2-2; D possibly corresponds to TRBD1 (5 bases). V gave up 7 bases and J gave up 6 bases, with 12 bases separating them. Germline V gene data show CDR1 as MNHEY and CDR2 as SVGEGT. The CDR3 length is 13 residues. The CDR3 reads CASKRGWAGELFF. CDR3 nucleotide sequence: TGTGCCAGCAAAAGGGGATGGGCCGGGGAGCTGTTTTTT.